One sample yielded the 32 T cell receptor beta chains listed below, sequenced in a study of molecular identifiers for immune sequencing clone quantification. A single record per CDR3 protein comes from TCRdb applying MiXCR to the PCR reads. The sample includes 50,000 to 75,000 distinct CDR3 sequences, under 20% of them seen just once. Sequenced material: naive CD8+ T cells from blood, with Jurkat cell RNA spiked in. Specified subset: FACS-sorted CD8+CD4-CCR7+CD45RA+ naive T cells. The receptors here all came from a human donor in good health. Some libraries in this study had Jurkat cell RNA spiked in.

This clonotype was seen repeatedly, ten times or more. The gene calls are TRBV6-2 or TRBV6-3 and TRBJ2-2; D might be TRBD2 (5 bases). Germline V gene data show CDR1 as MNHEY and CDR2 as SVGEGT. Trimming shortened V by 4 bases and J by 1 base, and 13 bases separated the two germline ends. The CDR3 is 16 residues long. Here the CDR3 DNA reads TGTGCCAGCAGTTCCTTGGCGGAGGAGAACACCGGGGAGCTGTTTTTT. It translates to CASSSLAEENTGELFF.

This clonotype was observed a handful of times. This chain connects TRBV7-8 to TRBJ2-5, with 7 nucleotides matching TRBD2. Germline loops: CDR1 SGHVS, CDR2 FQNEAQ. The length of the CDR3 is 15 residues. V trimming: 7 bases; J trimming: 9 bases; junction bases outside the gene matches: 17. CDR3 region: CASTPGLAVPGAQYF. CDR3 coding DNA: TGTGCCAGCACTCCCGGGCTAGCGGTCCCCGGGGCCCAGTACTTC.

This clonotype was found a few times. The CDR3 region has the DNA TGTGCCAGCAGTCACACCCGGGATAACTACGAGCAGTACTTC. This encodes CASSHTRDNYEQYF. The chain is built from TRBV2 and TRBJ2-7; a possible D gene is TRBD2 (5 bases). The germline CDR1 and CDR2 sequences are SNHLY and FYNNEI. This CDR3 comprises 14 residues. The V end lost 5 bases, the J end lost 3 bases, and 14 bases lay between the germline ends.

The V and J genes are TRBV12-3 or TRBV12-4 and TRBJ2-2; the D gene is possibly TRBD2 (5 bases). This CDR3 contains 16 residues. The V and J ends lost 6 bases and 1 base respectively, with 15 bases between them. The DNA for the CDR3 is TGTGCCAGCAGGTCCCGGGGTGCGGAGAACACCGGGGAGCTGTTTTTT. Its translation is CASRSRGAENTGELFF.

This clonotype was counted at least ten times. The genes are TRBV6-2 or TRBV6-3 and TRBJ2-5; the D gene is possibly TRBD1 (6 bases). The length of the CDR3 is 13 residues. The V end was cut by 5 bases, the J end by 5 bases, with 12 bases between. Germline V CDR1 and CDR2: MNHEY, SVGEGT. CDR3 DNA: TGTGCCAGCAGTATCACAGGGTCCGAGACCCAGTACTTC. This gives the protein CASSITGSETQYF.

In its sample, this clonotype was seen many times. CDR3 bases: TGCGCCAGCAGCCAAACTTCACAGGGATCCTACGAGCAGTACTTC. Protein sequence: CASSQTSQGSYEQYF. The gene calls are TRBV4-1 and TRBJ2-7, with D maybe TRBD1 (6 bases). This CDR3 contains 15 residues. V lost 2 bases, J lost 1 base, and 12 bases lay in between. The germline gives CDR1 MGHRA, CDR2 YSYEKL.

This clonotype was seen repeatedly, ten times or more. V gene TRBV5-4 combines with J gene TRBJ2-1, with 12 bases lining up with TRBD2. The CDR3 runs to 16 residues. Per germline, CDR1 SGHNT and CDR2 YYREEE (reference sequence). V lost 4 bases and J lost 7; bases outside the gene matches: 9. This CDR3 is CASSALAGGPENEQFF. In DNA, the CDR3 is TGTGCCAGCAGCGCCCTAGCGGGAGGGCCTGAGAATGAGCAGTTCTTC.

This clonotype was observed at least ten times. The chain combines TRBV27 with TRBJ2-7; 11 bases are shared with TRBD1. The CDR3 runs to 13 residues. Per germline, CDR1 MNHEY and CDR2 SMNVEV (reference sequence). The V segment lost 10 bases and the J segment 0 bases; nucleotides outside the gene matches: 2. This chain's CDR3 is CAIGQGASYEQYF. The DNA of the CDR3 is TGTGCCATAGGACAGGGGGCCTCCTACGAGCAGTACTTC.

Only a few counts were recorded for this clonotype. A much larger clonotype is one base distant, so this may be a read error. The chain recombines TRBV28 with TRBJ2-7, with 7 bases aligning to TRBD2. From germline, CDR1 is MDHEN and CDR2 SYDVKM. Trimming cost V 5 bases and J 3 bases; bases outside gene matches: 4. This CDR3 comprises 13 residues. CDR3 DNA sequence: TGTGCCAGCAGTCCCACGGGGGGCTACGAGCAGTACTTC. It translates to CASSPTGGYEQYF.

Note on this clonotype: Relative to the germline gene, one junction end is altered; a read error may explain this. The CDR3 DNA reads as TGTGCCAGCAGTCCCGGACAGGGGGCACTCTACGAGCAGTGCTTC. Protein: CASSPGQGALYEQCF. The chain links TRBV6-5 to TRBJ2-7; the match to TRBD1 covers 11 bases. The CDR3 sequence is 15 residues long. The germline V gene has CDR1 MNHEY and CDR2 SVGAGI.

The chain carries TRBV15 and TRBJ2-1; either TRBD1 or TRBD2 may fit D (6 bases each). Germline V gene sequence: CDR1 LNHNV, CDR2 YYDKDF (reference sequence). CDR3 length equals 15 residues. Deletions cut 1 base from V and 9 bases from J, with 16 bases between. The CDR3 protein is CATSRAVEGGFEQFF. In DNA, the CDR3 is TGTGCCACCAGCAGAGCTGTGGAAGGGGGGTTTGAGCAGTTCTTC.

In this sample, this clonotype turned up many times. This rearrangement joins TRBV20-1 to TRBJ2-3, with D possibly TRBD2 on 6 matching bases. Trimming removed 5 bases from V and 1 base from J, with 10 bases in between. CDR1 and CDR2 (germline): DFQATT, SNEGSKA (reference sequence). The CDR3 is 13 residues long. The CDR3 DNA reads as TGCAGTGCTCCGGGGGACCGCACAGATACGCAGTATTTT. Its translation is CSAPGDRTDTQYF.

This clonotype was counted at least ten times. The chain couples TRBV28 to TRBJ2-7; 7 nucleotides agree with TRBD1. CDR1 is MDHEN and CDR2 is SYDVKM in the germline V gene. The CDR3 totals 14 residues. With 1 base clipped from V and 4 bases from J, the junction kept 4 bases outside the gene matches. The CDR3 nucleotides are TGTGCCAGCAGTTTATTGGGACAGAGTTACGAGCAGTACTTC. Translated, it gives CASSLLGQSYEQYF.

Many counts were recorded for this clonotype. V gene TRBV20-1 combines with J gene TRBJ2-3; TRBD2 aligns across 10 bases. Germline loops: CDR1 DFQATT, CDR2 SNEGSKA (reference sequence). V shed 6 bases and J 0 bases; nucleotides not matched to a gene: 18. The CDR3 is 19 residues long. CDR3 sequence reads: CSADPGTSVKGPSTDTQYF. Written as DNA, the CDR3 is TGCAGTGCGGACCCCGGGACTAGCGTCAAGGGACCTAGCACAGATACGCAGTATTTT.

In the case of this clonotype: This may be a read error: a much more frequent sequence differs by one nucleotide. The rearrangement links TRBV12-3 or TRBV12-4 to TRBJ1-1; D not certain. The CDR3 length is 13 residues. DNA for the CDR3: TGTGCCAGCAGTTTACGGGGTAGTACTGTAGCTTTCTTT. It translates to CASSLRGSTVAFF.

This clonotype has a handful of counts. No DNA is shown, since the ends of the CDR3 on it are uncertain; the CDR3 is the one TCRdb lists. V is TRBV3-1 and J is TRBJ1-1; the tabulated D call, TRBD1, remains unverified against the DNA. The CDR3 has 13 amino acids, counting both end residues. Looked up from germline, CDR1 is LGHDT and CDR2 is YNNKEL (reference sequence). This CDR3 reads CASSPPVGAGTFF.

This clonotype was seen more than once but under ten times. The chain has TRBV5-8 and TRBJ1-5; 7 nucleotides line up with TRBD1. CDR3 size: 15 residues. From germline, CDR1 is SGHTS and CDR2 YDEGEE. V shed 1 base and J 4 bases; nucleotides not matched to a gene: 5. The CDR3 sequence: CASSLTGVANQPQHF. CDR3 coding DNA: TGTGCCAGCAGCTTGACAGGGGTTGCAAATCAGCCCCAGCATTTT.

Of note for this clonotype: Possible read error: a much larger clone is one base away. The chain couples TRBV27 to TRBJ2-7, with 8 bases matching TRBD1. V shed 6 bases and J 2 bases; nucleotides not matched to a gene: 9. Germline V lookup: CDR1 MNHEY, CDR2 SMNVEV (reference sequence). This CDR3 contains 15 residues. The CDR3 here is CASSNYRGDAYEQYF. The CDR3 DNA reads as TGTGCCAGCAGCAACTACAGGGGGGATGCCTACGAGCAGTACTTC.

This clonotype was seen ten or more times. The J gene is TRBJ2-7, the V gene TRBV6-1; D call uncertain. CDR1 and CDR2 from the germline V gene are MNHNS and SASEGT. The CDR3 is 14 amino acids. Trimming took 8 bases from V and 5 from J, leaving 19 bases between them. CDR3 residues: CASSLRLGIDEQYF. The CDR3 region has the DNA TGTGCCAGCTCTCTCAGGTTAGGGATCGACGAGCAGTACTTC.

The chain is built from TRBV7-9 and TRBJ2-1; D gene uncertain. Looked up from germline, CDR1 is SEHNR and CDR2 is FQNEAQ (reference sequence). This CDR3 region has 12 residues. V was cut by 5 bases and J by 4 bases, with 6 bases left in between. This CDR3 reads CASSANYNEQFF. CDR3 nucleotide sequence: TGTGCCAGCAGCGCCAATTACAATGAGCAGTTCTTC.

The chain has TRBV5-1 and TRBJ1-1; a possible D gene is TRBD1 (6 bases). This CDR3 has 17 residues. V lost 4 bases to trimming and J lost 0 bases, with 19 bases between them. Germline CDR1 is SGHRS and CDR2 is YFSETQ. The chain's CDR3 is CASSPWGAGGMNTEAFF. CDR3 in DNA: TGCGCCAGCAGCCCCTGGGGGGCCGGGGGAATGAACACTGAAGCTTTCTTT.

With regard to this clonotype: This may be a read error, as it is one base from a much larger clone. The genes are TRBV9 and TRBJ1-5; D possibly corresponds to TRBD1 (5 bases). The CDR3 contains 13 residues. Germline V gene data show CDR1 as SGDLS and CDR2 as YYNGEE. The CDR3 DNA reads as TGTGCCAGCAGCCCCACAGGAAATCGGCCCCAGCATTTT. Amino acids: CASSPTGNRPQHF.

Comment on this clonotype: A clone one base away is much larger, so this may be a read error. The J gene is TRBJ2-7, the V gene TRBV30; D ambiguous. From germline, CDR1 is GTSNPN and CDR2 SVGIG (reference sequence). Trimming removed 2 bases at V and 2 bases at J, with 7 bases between. This CDR3 has 12 amino acids. The CDR3: CAWSRVAYEQYF. CDR3 nucleotides: TGTGCCTGGAGTCGGGTGGCCTACGAGCAGTACTTC.

With respect to this clonotype: This may arise from a read error, as a much more abundant clone is one base away. The chain carries TRBV27 and TRBJ2-1; D assignment may be TRBD1 or TRBD2 (6 bases each). Germline V lookup: CDR1 MNHEY, CDR2 SMNVEV (reference sequence). This CDR3 is built from 14 residues. The CDR3 here is CASSLVWGANEQLF. In DNA form, the CDR3 reads TGTGCCAGCAGTTTAGTCTGGGGGGCCAATGAGCAGCTCTTC.

This clonotype was observed many times. The gene calls are TRBV7-3 and TRBJ2-2; no clear D. Germline CDR1 is SGHTA and CDR2 is FQGTGA. CDR3 length equals 15 residues. Trimming took 5 bases from V and 1 from J, leaving 11 bases between them. This chain's CDR3 is CASSLNDGNTGELFF. The CDR3 DNA reads as TGTGCCAGCAGCCTTAACGACGGGAACACCGGGGAGCTGTTTTTT.

This clonotype has at least ten counts. The genes are TRBV20-1 and TRBJ2-3; D is uncertain. CDR1 is DFQATT, CDR2 SNEGSKA, per germline (reference sequence). Deletions cut 5 bases from V and 10 bases from J, with 13 bases between. The CDR3 is 11 amino acids. CDR3 residues: CSAPTSGAQYF. In nucleotides, the CDR3 is TGCAGTGCTCCGACATCGGGCGCGCAGTATTTT.

At least ten counts were recorded for this clonotype. The rearrangement uses TRBV4-1 and TRBJ2-6; 10 bases map to TRBD2. Germline V CDR1 and CDR2: MGHRA, YSYEKL. This CDR3 has 18 amino acids. V shed 1 base and J 2 bases; nucleotides not matched to a gene: 5. The CDR3 protein is CASSQAPSGRTGANVLTF. CDR3 sequence (DNA): TGCGCCAGCAGCCAAGCCCCTAGCGGGAGAACTGGGGCCAACGTCCTGACTTTC.

In the case of this clonotype: It may be a read error: a sequence one base away is much more abundant. This is likely a read error, given that the CDR3 carries no conserved phenylalanine or tryptophan at its end. The rearrangement uses TRBV7-3 and TRBJ2-1; D possibly uses TRBD1 or TRBD2 (6 bases each). CDR3 size: 12 residues. The germline V gene has CDR1 SGHTA and CDR2 FQGTGA. Deletions cut 5 bases from V and 13 bases from J, with 15 bases between. The CDR3 nucleotides read TGTGCCAGCAGCATTGGAGGGGGTGATCAGTTCCTC. Protein: CASSIGGGDQFL.

This clonotype was counted ten times or more. The chain joins TRBV29-1 to TRBJ2-7, with D perhaps TRBD1 (6 bases). Germline CDR1 and CDR2: SQVTM and ANQGSEA. The germline V and J ends were trimmed by 6 bases and 2 bases, with 11 bases remaining between them. The CDR3 runs 12 residues. The chain's CDR3 is CSVGDTTYEQYF. In DNA, the CDR3 is TGCAGCGTAGGGGACACCACCTACGAGCAGTACTTC.

A word on this clonotype: This may be a read error, as it is one base from a much larger clone. The conserved phenylalanine or tryptophan normally closing the CDR3 is absent here, so this likely arose from a read error. V and J are TRBV4-1 and TRBJ2-7; D is ambiguous. With 4 bases removed from V and 2 bases from J, the gap between germline ends came to 9 bases. This CDR3 comprises 13 residues. CDR1 is MGHRA and CDR2 is YSYEKL in the germline V gene. The CDR3 is CASSPLMTYEQYL. The CDR3 nucleotides are TGCGCCAGCAGCCCCCTTATGACCTACGAGCAGTACCTC.

On this clonotype itself: This may come from a read error, since a much larger clone is one base off. V is TRBV28 and J is TRBJ1-1; no clear D. Germline values: CDR1 MDHEN, CDR2 SYDVKM. The V gene lost 5 bases and the J gene lost 3 bases, with 19 bases spanning the gap. This CDR3 contains 16 residues. The DNA for the CDR3 is TGTGCCAGCAGTCTCCCCCACCTAGGCTCCGACACTGAAGCTTTCTTT. As protein: CASSLPHLGSDTEAFF. The complete variable domain, with remaining parts taken from reference TRBV28 and TRBJ1-1, reads DVKVTQSSRYLVKRTGEKVFLECVQDMDHENMFWYRQDPGLGLRLIYFSYDVKMKEKGDIPEGYSVSREKKERFSLILESASTNQTSMYLCASSLPHLGSDTEAFFGQGTRLTVV.

J is TRBJ2-3 and V is TRBV3-1; D is unresolved. Germline loops: CDR1 LGHDT, CDR2 YNNKEL (reference sequence). There are 14 residues in the CDR3. V was trimmed by 2 bases and J by 2 bases, leaving 8 bases between them. The CDR3 sequence: CASSQPRSTDTQYF. In nucleotides, the CDR3 is TGTGCCAGCAGCCAACCCCGGTCCACAGATACGCAGTATTTT.